This T cell receptor (beta chain) was retrieved from a study of shared clonotypes between healthy human individuals. General study results and limits: Approximately 5.3% was the fraction of naive CD4 clonotypes found shared across several donors. Naive subsets generally exceeded memory subsets in estimated richness.

The CDR3 loop spans 14 amino acids. Germline CDR1 LNHDA, CDR2 SQIVND (reference sequence). The germline V and J ends were trimmed by 4 bases and 1 base, with 10 bases remaining between them. Worth noting for this clone: What it binds is unknown.

Genomic DNA of every subset was divided equally among multiple immunoSEQ plates. Produced via immunoSEQ multiplex PCR; TCRdb's table is partial and in-frame only. Altogether about 600,000 clones are present, around 97% being singletons, with the ten largest covering about 0.06%. The receptor comes from a woman in her thirties in good health. The chain carries TRBV19 and TRBJ1-1; the D gene is possibly TRBD1 (6 bases). The sample consisted of naive CD4+ T cells sorted from blood. The subset here: CD45RA+ positively selected. CDR3 protein: CASSTMTGNTEAFF. CDR3 nucleotide sequence: TGTGCCAGTAGTACGATGACAGGGAACACTGAAGCTTTCTTT.